This T cell receptor beta chain was captured in a study of shared clonotypes between healthy human individuals. Germline lookup yields CDR1 SGHRS and CDR2 YFSETQ. CDR3 length: 15 residues. V was pared by 7 bases and J by 2 bases, with 19 bases between. CD45RO-negative CD8 cells positively selected for CCR7 made up the naive population, which excluded terminally differentiated effector memory CD45RA+ cells. Clones were sequenced by immunoSEQ multiplex PCR, and TCRdb holds only the in-frame ones, with some missing. The sample includes millions of clones, about 94% of them seen just once. This clonotype originated in a man aged 18 to 35 in good health. The genes are TRBV5-1 and TRBJ2-7; maybe TRBD2 (6 bases). The source material was naive CD8+ T cells sorted from blood. This CDR3 reads CASDFKLAHPYEQYF. Here the CDR3 DNA reads TGCGCCAGCGACTTTAAACTAGCCCATCCCTACGAGCAGTACTTC.